Listed below are T cell receptor beta chains from one sample, sequenced in a study of blood T cell repertoires in COVID-19. The method was immunoSEQ multiplex PCR; TCRdb's version includes in-frame clones alone and lacks a portion of them. The table lists fewer than 400,000 clones, under 95% of them singletons. The sequenced material came from PBMCs or T cells enriched from blood (not recorded which). Every receptor here comes from a woman aged 25-40 years who had recovered from COVID-19. Each CDR3 is given with its conserved first and last residue. A D gene is named only where the DNA matches it firmly. Only part of the rows carry a size: once, few, many, or a class if the clone is expanded.

d_gene,len,abundance,j_gene,v_gene,CDR3aa,CDR3nt
NA,13,NA,TRBJ1-1,TRBV19,CASSWALNTEAFF,TGTGCCAGTAGTTGGGCCTTGAACACTGAAGCTTTCTTT
NA,14,once,TRBJ2-7,TRBV7-2,CASSAQGSGSEQYF,TGTGCCAGCAGCGCACAGGGCTCTGGCTCGGAGCAGTACTTC
NA,16,NA,TRBJ2-2,TRBV7-8,CASSLSNSAGTGELFF,TGTGCCAGCAGCTTAAGTAATAGCGCGGGCACCGGGGAGCTGTTTTTT
NA,14,NA,TRBJ2-5,TRBV4-3,CASSQEERAFPPYF,TGCGCCAGCAGCCAAGAAGAGCGGGCCTTCCCCCCGTACTTC
TRBD2,20,NA,TRBJ2-3,TRBV2,CASSEGWGLAGVKRTDTQYF,TGTGCCAGCAGTGAAGGATGGGGACTAGCGGGAGTAAAACGCACAGATACGCAGTATTTT
TRBD1,16,NA,TRBJ2-7,TRBV14,CASSQGPLTGGYEQYF,TGTGCCAGCAGCCAGGGGCCCCTGACAGGGGGCTACGAGCAGTACTTC
NA,11,NA,TRBJ2-2,TRBV15,CATSTGGELFF,TGTGCCACCAGCACGGGCGGGGAGCTGTTTTTT
TRBD2,15,NA,TRBJ2-2,TRBV7-7,CASSWGGTNTGELFF,TGTGCTAGCAGCTGGGGGGGTACGAACACCGGGGAGCTGTTTTTT
NA,15,NA,TRBJ1-4,TRBV19,CASSILTTANEKLFF,TGTGCCAGTAGTATCCTTACTACGGCGAACGAAAAACTGTTTTTT
NA,16,NA,TRBJ1-3,TRBV28,CASSLLRTDSGNTIYF,TGTGCCAGCAGTTTACTTCGGACAGACTCTGGAAACACCATATATTTT
NA,13,once,TRBJ2-5,TRBV29-1,CSVGVRLQETQYF,TGCAGCGTTGGTGTCAGGCTCCAAGAGACCCAGTACTTC
TRBD1,15,NA,TRBJ2-5,TRBV19,CASSTTRQGRGTQYF,TGTGCCAGTAGTACGACGCGACAGGGTAGGGGGACCCAGTACTTC
NA,13,NA,TRBJ1-2,TRBV9,CASSAFQGNGYTF,TGTGCCAGCAGCGCCTTCCAGGGAAACGGCTACACCTTC
NA,14,once,TRBJ1-2,TRBV28,CASSPGGVNLGYTF,TGTGCCAGCAGTCCGGGGGGGGTGAATCTTGGCTACACCTTC
TRBD1,15,NA,TRBJ1-2,TRBV28,CASSSPGQGAYGYTF,TGTGCCAGCAGTTCCCCGGGACAGGGGGCTTATGGCTACACCTTC
TRBD1,15,NA,TRBJ1-2,TRBV19,CASRLGTGLGYGYTF,TGTGCCAGTAGATTGGGGACAGGCCTTGGCTATGGCTACACCTTC
NA,17,NA,TRBJ1-6,TRBV11-2,CASSPGLGSSYNSPLHF,TGTGCCAGCAGCCCTGGTTTAGGGAGCTCCTATAATTCACCCCTCCACTTT
TRBD2,17,NA,TRBJ2-7,TRBV4-1,CASSQAAIAGVTYEQYF,TGCGCCAGCAGCCAAGCCGCGATAGCGGGAGTAACCTACGAGCAGTACTTC
NA,11,NA,TRBJ1-2,TRBV28,CASSPGQAVTF,TGTGCCAGCAGTCCCGGACAAGCTGTTACCTTC
NA,14,NA,TRBJ2-3,TRBV3-1/TRBV3-2,CASRQRLSTDTQYF,TGTGCCAGCAGGCAGCGGCTTAGCACAGATACGCAGTATTTT
NA,15,NA,TRBJ1-6,TRBV5-1,CASSLGQAYNSPLHF,TGCGCCAGCAGCTTGGGACAGGCTTATAATTCACCCCTCCACTTT
NA,14,once,TRBJ2-7,TRBV30,CAWSVFLASGEQYF,TGTGCCTGGAGTGTATTTCTAGCATCTGGCGAGCAGTACTTC
TRBD1,13,NA,TRBJ1-1,TRBV7-2,CASSLQGGKRAFF,TGTGCCAGCAGCCTACAGGGGGGCAAACGGGCTTTCTTT
NA,13,NA,TRBJ1-1,TRBV3-1/TRBV3-2,CASSQTENTEAFF,TGTGCCAGCAGCCAGACAGAGAACACTGAAGCTTTCTTT
NA,17,NA,TRBJ2-7,TRBV2,CASSERGQGRPGDEQYF,TGTGCCAGCAGTGAGCGTGGCCAGGGCCGTCCTGGGGACGAGCAGTACTTC
NA,14,NA,TRBJ2-7,TRBV7-6,CASSFGDTTYEQYF,TGTGCCAGCAGCTTCGGGGACACTACCTACGAGCAGTACTTC
TRBD1,14,NA,TRBJ1-2,TRBV28,CASVDRGNAYGYTF,TGTGCCAGCGTCGACAGGGGAAATGCGTATGGCTACACCTTC
TRBD1,15,NA,TRBJ1-5,TRBV4-1,CASSQDARGLQPQHF,TGCGCCAGCAGCCAAGACGCCAGGGGGCTTCAGCCCCAGCATTTT
NA,16,NA,TRBJ1-5,TRBV24-1,CATSDPQGQGDQPQHF,TGTGCCACCAGTGATCCGCAGGGGCAGGGTGACCAGCCCCAGCATTTT
NA,12,NA,TRBJ2-5,TRBV3-1/TRBV3-2,CASSLMSETQYF,TGTGCCAGCAGCCTAATGAGCGAGACCCAGTACTTC
TRBD1,18,NA,TRBJ2-2,TRBV25-1,CASSEYSGRGSNTGELFF,TGTGCCAGCAGTGAATATAGTGGCAGGGGGTCGAACACCGGGGAGCTGTTTTTT
TRBD1,15,NA,TRBJ1-1,TRBV4-2,CASSQAGQGSTEAFF,TGTGCCAGCAGCCAGGCGGGACAGGGGTCAACTGAAGCTTTCTTT
NA,17,once,TRBJ1-3,TRBV4-2,CASSQDSLRSTGNTIYF,TGTGCCAGCAGCCAAGATTCCCTTAGAAGTACTGGAAACACCATATATTTT
NA,15,NA,TRBJ1-5,TRBV19,CASSIVGSGYQPQHF,TGTGCCAGTAGTATAGTAGGGTCAGGGTATCAGCCCCAGCATTTT
NA,14,NA,TRBJ1-2,TRBV28,CASSSRTPSYGYTF,TGTGCCAGCAGTTCGAGGACACCCTCCTATGGCTACACCTTC
TRBD2,13,NA,TRBJ2-1,TRBV2,CASGTSGYNEQFF,TGTGCCAGTGGGACTAGCGGTTACAATGAGCAGTTCTTC
TRBD1,14,NA,TRBJ1-2,TRBV5-8,CASSWTDRVDGYTF,TGTGCCAGCAGCTGGACCGACAGGGTAGATGGCTACACCTTC
TRBD2,15,NA,TRBJ2-1,TRBV19,CASSARTSGYNEQFF,TGTGCCAGTAGTGCCAGGACTAGCGGGTACAATGAGCAGTTCTTC
NA,14,NA,TRBJ1-1,TRBV7-9,CASSPKTAAAEAFF,TGTGCCAGCAGCCCGAAAACAGCGGCCGCTGAAGCTTTCTTT